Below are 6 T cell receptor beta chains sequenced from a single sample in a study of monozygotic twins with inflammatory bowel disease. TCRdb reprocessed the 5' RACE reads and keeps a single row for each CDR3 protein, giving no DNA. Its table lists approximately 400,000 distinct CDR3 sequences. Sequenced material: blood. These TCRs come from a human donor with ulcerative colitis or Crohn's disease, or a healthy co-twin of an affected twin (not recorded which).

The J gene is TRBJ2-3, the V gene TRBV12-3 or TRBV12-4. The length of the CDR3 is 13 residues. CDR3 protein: CASSPKVTDTQYF.

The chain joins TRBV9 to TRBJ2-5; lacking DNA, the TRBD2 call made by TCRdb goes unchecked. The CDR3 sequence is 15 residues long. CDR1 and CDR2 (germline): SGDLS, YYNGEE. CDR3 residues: CASSALGGPQETQYF.

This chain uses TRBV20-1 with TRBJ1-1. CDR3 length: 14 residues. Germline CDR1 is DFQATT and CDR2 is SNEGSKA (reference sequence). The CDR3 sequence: CSARNDLRNTEAFF.

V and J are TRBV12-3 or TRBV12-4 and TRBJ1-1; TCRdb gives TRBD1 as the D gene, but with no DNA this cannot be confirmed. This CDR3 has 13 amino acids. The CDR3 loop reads CASSLGQGVVAFF.

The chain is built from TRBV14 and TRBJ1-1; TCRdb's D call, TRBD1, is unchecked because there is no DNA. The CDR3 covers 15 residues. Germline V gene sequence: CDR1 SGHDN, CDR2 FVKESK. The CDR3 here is CASSQASGIRTEAFF.

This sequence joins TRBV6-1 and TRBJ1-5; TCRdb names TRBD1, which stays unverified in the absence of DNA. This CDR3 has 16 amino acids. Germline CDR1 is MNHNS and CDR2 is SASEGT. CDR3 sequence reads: CASSEDQGVLNQPQHF.